These T cell receptor beta chains were read from a single sample in a study of blood T cell repertoires in COVID-19. Repertoires were generated with immunoSEQ multiplex PCR, while TCRdb's copy carries only in-frame clones and drops some. Of around 130,000 clones detected, over 80% appear once; the ten largest clones hold more than 9.5%. The sequenced material came from peripheral blood. Every receptor here comes from a man aged 40-49 years with active or convalescent COVID-19. CDR3s include the opening cysteine and the closing phenylalanine or tryptophan. D genes are given only for firm matches.

d_call: .; v_call: TRBV5-6; j_call: TRBJ1-1; cdr3_aa: CASSLGVGARSTEAFF; cdr3_nt: TGTGCCAGCAGCCTGGGCGTAGGGGCGCGGAGCACTGAAGCTTTCTTT
d_call: TRBD1; v_call: TRBV11-2; j_call: TRBJ1-2; cdr3_aa: CASSQQGALPCTF; cdr3_nt: TGTGCCAGCAGTCAACAGGGGGCCCTGCCCTGCACCTTC
d_call: .; v_call: TRBV6-5; j_call: TRBJ1-1; cdr3_aa: CASRRRGDTEAFF; cdr3_nt: TGTGCCAGCAGGCGCCGGGGGGACACTGAAGCTTTCTTT
d_call: TRBD1; v_call: TRBV6-1; j_call: TRBJ1-6; cdr3_aa: CASSETGGPYNSPLHF; cdr3_nt: TGTGCCAGCAGTGAAACAGGGGGCCCCTATAATTCACCCCTCCACTTT
d_call: .; v_call: TRBV5-4; j_call: TRBJ2-7; cdr3_aa: CASSIPGPTSYEQYF; cdr3_nt: TGTGCCAGCAGTATACCGGGTCCTACCTCCTACGAGCAGTACTTC
d_call: .; v_call: TRBV6-5; j_call: TRBJ1-6; cdr3_aa: CASSYSRRLDSPLHF; cdr3_nt: TGTGCCAGCAGTTACTCGAGGCGGCTCGACTCACCCCTCCACTTT
d_call: .; v_call: TRBV12-3/TRBV12-4; j_call: TRBJ2-3; cdr3_aa: CASGVWGADTQYF; cdr3_nt: TGTGCCAGCGGTGTTTGGGGGGCAGATACGCAGTATTTT
d_call: TRBD1; v_call: TRBV18; j_call: TRBJ1-1; cdr3_aa: CASSLRGGQNGNTEAFF; cdr3_nt: TGTGCCAGCTCTCTAAGAGGGGGCCAGAATGGGAACACTGAAGCTTTCTTT
d_call: .; v_call: TRBV5-5; j_call: TRBJ2-1; cdr3_aa: CASSGGTAYNEQFF; cdr3_nt: TGTGCCAGCAGCGGGGGGACAGCTTACAATGAGCAGTTCTTC
d_call: TRBD2; v_call: TRBV29-1; j_call: TRBJ2-5; cdr3_aa: CSGRAGQETQYF; cdr3_nt: TGCAGCGGGCGAGCGGGACAAGAGACCCAGTACTTC
d_call: .; v_call: TRBV7-2; j_call: TRBJ1-5; cdr3_aa: CASSLGTASNQPQHF; cdr3_nt: TGTGCCAGCAGCTTAGGGACAGCTAGCAATCAGCCCCAGCATTTT
d_call: TRBD1; v_call: TRBV2; j_call: TRBJ2-7; cdr3_aa: CASSLLPLDRPEQYF; cdr3_nt: TGTGCCAGCAGTCTCCTCCCTTTGGACAGGCCCGAGCAGTACTTC
d_call: .; v_call: TRBV6-4; j_call: TRBJ2-2; cdr3_aa: CASKPPGDTGELFF; cdr3_nt: TGTGCCAGCAAGCCCCCGGGGGACACCGGGGAGCTGTTTTTT
d_call: TRBD1; v_call: TRBV5-1; j_call: TRBJ2-7; cdr3_aa: CASSLRDRGYEQYF; cdr3_nt: TGCGCCAGCAGCTTGCGAGACAGGGGTTACGAGCAGTACTTC
d_call: TRBD1; v_call: TRBV5-5; j_call: TRBJ1-5; cdr3_aa: CASSLGGGSQPQHF; cdr3_nt: TGTGCCAGCAGCCTGGGAGGGGGCAGCCAGCCCCAGCATTTT
d_call: .; v_call: TRBV9; j_call: TRBJ1-6; cdr3_aa: CASSTHRVSDSPLHF; cdr3_nt: TGTGCCAGCAGCACCCACAGGGTTTCGGATTCACCCCTCCACTTT
d_call: TRBD1; v_call: TRBV25-1; j_call: TRBJ2-2; cdr3_aa: CASSPRDRGWGELFF; cdr3_nt: TGTGCCAGCAGTCCCCGGGACAGGGGATGGGGGGAGCTGTTTTTT
d_call: .; v_call: TRBV27; j_call: TRBJ1-3; cdr3_aa: CASSLTGSGNTIYF; cdr3_nt: TGTGCCAGCAGTCTGACAGGCTCTGGAAACACCATATATTTT
d_call: .; v_call: TRBV24-1; j_call: TRBJ2-3; cdr3_aa: CATSDQGRDTQYF; cdr3_nt: TGTGCCACCAGTGACCAGGGTCGAGATACGCAGTATTTT
d_call: .; v_call: TRBV19; j_call: TRBJ2-1; cdr3_aa: CASSGGRDEQFF; cdr3_nt: TGTGCCAGTAGCGGGGGGCGGGATGAGCAGTTCTTC
d_call: .; v_call: TRBV3-1/TRBV3-2; j_call: TRBJ1-1; cdr3_aa: CASSQDRGRTEAFF; cdr3_nt: TGTGCCAGCAGCCAAGATAGGGGAAGGACTGAAGCTTTCTTT
d_call: .; v_call: TRBV24-1; j_call: TRBJ1-3; cdr3_aa: CALYPGNTIYF; cdr3_nt: TGTGCCCTTTATCCTGGAAACACCATATATTTT
d_call: .; v_call: TRBV7-9; j_call: TRBJ1-4; cdr3_aa: CASSLAGHSVQDEKLFF; cdr3_nt: TGTGCCAGCAGCTTAGCGGGCCATTCCGTTCAGGATGAAAAACTGTTTTTT
d_call: .; v_call: TRBV6-5; j_call: TRBJ2-7; cdr3_aa: CASRATSSYEQYF; cdr3_nt: TGTGCCAGCAGGGCGACTTCCTCCTACGAGCAGTACTTC
d_call: .; v_call: TRBV11-2; j_call: TRBJ2-3; cdr3_aa: CASSLDEGVTPDTQYF; cdr3_nt: TGTGCCAGCAGCTTAGATGAAGGAGTTACCCCAGATACGCAGTATTTT
d_call: TRBD1; v_call: TRBV19; j_call: TRBJ1-4; cdr3_aa: CASSKAGGEKLFF; cdr3_nt: TGTGCCAGTAGTAAGGCAGGGGGTGAAAAACTGTTTTTT
d_call: TRBD1; v_call: TRBV4-2; j_call: TRBJ2-7; cdr3_aa: CASRGTATYEQYF; cdr3_nt: TGTGCCAGCAGAGGGACAGCTACCTACGAGCAGTACTTC
d_call: .; v_call: TRBV18; j_call: TRBJ2-2; cdr3_aa: CASSPFFESGELFF; cdr3_nt: TGTGCCAGCTCACCTTTCTTCGAGTCCGGGGAGCTGTTTTTT
d_call: TRBD1; v_call: TRBV25-1; j_call: TRBJ2-2; cdr3_aa: CASTLSGTANTGELFF; cdr3_nt: TGTGCCAGCACCCTCTCCGGGACAGCGAACACCGGGGAGCTGTTTTTT